This T cell receptor beta chain emerged from a study of blood T cell repertoires in COVID-19. TCRdb's table, derived via immunoSEQ multiplex PCR, lists solely in-frame clones and lacks some. Among about 260,000 clones listed, about 87% were seen once. V dropped 4 bases and J dropped 8 bases, with 14 bases sitting between them. The CDR3 spans 13 residues. Sequenced sample: PBMCs or T cells enriched from blood (not recorded which). The receptor was isolated from a woman in her forties or fifties who had recovered from COVID-19. The chain recombines TRBV12-3 or TRBV12-4 with TRBJ1-2; D might be TRBD1 (5 bases). CDR3 bases: TGTGCCAGCAGTTGGGGACTTACTAGGGGCTACACCTTC. Amino acids: CASSWGLTRGYTF.